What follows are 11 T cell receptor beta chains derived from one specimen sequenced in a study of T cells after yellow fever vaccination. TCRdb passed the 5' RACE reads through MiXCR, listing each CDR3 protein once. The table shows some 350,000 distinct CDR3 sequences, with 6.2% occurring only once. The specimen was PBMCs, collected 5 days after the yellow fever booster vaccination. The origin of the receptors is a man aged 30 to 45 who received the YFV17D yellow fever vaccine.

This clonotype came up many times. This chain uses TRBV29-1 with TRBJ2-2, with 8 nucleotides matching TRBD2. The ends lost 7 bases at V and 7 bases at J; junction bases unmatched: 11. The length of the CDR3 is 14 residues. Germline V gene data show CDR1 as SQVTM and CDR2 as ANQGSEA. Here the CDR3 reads CSGRTSLPFGELFF. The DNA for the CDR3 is TGCAGCGGCCGGACTAGCTTGCCCTTCGGGGAGCTGTTTTTT.

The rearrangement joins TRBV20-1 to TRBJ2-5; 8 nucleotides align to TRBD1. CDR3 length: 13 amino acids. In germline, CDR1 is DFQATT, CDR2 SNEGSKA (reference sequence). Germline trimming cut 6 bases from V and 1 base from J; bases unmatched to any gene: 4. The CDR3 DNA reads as TGCAGTGCACGGACAGGGTCCCAAGAGACCCAGTACTTC. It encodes CSARTGSQETQYF.

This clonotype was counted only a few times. CDR3 in amino acids: CASSWGTWGEQFF. The CDR3 nucleotides read TGTGCCAGCAGCTGGGGAACTTGGGGTGAGCAGTTCTTC. The chain employs TRBV7-2 and TRBJ2-1; no clear D gene. Germline V gene data show CDR1 as SGHTA and CDR2 as FQGNSA. This CDR3 region has 13 residues. The germline V and J ends were trimmed by 4 bases and 9 bases, with 13 bases remaining between them.

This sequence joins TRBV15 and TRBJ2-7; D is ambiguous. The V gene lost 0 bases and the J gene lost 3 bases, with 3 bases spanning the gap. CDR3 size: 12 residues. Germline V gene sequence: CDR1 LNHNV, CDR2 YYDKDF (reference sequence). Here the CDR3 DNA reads TGTGCCACCAGCAGAGATTACTACGAGCAGTACTTC. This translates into CATSRDYYEQYF. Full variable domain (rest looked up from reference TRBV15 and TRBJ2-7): DAMVIQNPRYQVTQFGKPVTLSCSQTLNHNVMYWYQQKSSQAPKLLFHYYDKDFNNEADTPDNFQSRRPNTSFCFLDIRSPGLGDTAMYLCATSRDYYEQYFGPGTRLTVT.

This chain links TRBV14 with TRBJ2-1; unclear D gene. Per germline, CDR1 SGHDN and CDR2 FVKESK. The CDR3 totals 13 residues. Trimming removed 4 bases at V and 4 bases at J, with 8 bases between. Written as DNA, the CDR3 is TGTGCCAGCAGCCCCGGTATGTACAATGAGCAGTTCTTC. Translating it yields CASSPGMYNEQFF.

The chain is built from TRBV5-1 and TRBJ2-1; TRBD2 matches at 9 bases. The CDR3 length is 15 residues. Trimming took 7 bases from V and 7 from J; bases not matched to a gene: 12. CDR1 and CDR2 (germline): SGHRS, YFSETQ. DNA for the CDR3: TGCGCCAGCGACCTTCTGGCGGGAGGGCGGAATGAGCAGTTCTTC. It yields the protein CASDLLAGGRNEQFF.

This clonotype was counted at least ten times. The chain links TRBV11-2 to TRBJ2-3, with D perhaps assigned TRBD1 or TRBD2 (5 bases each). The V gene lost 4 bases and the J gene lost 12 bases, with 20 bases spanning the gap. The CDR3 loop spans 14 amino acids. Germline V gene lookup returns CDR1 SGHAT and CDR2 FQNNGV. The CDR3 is CASSWDQNQPTQYF. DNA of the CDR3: TGTGCCAGCAGCTGGGACCAAAATCAACCCACCCAGTATTTT.

Here the CDR3 reads CSATRLAGGEEQYF. DNA of the CDR3: TGCAGTGCTACCCGACTAGCGGGAGGGGAAGAGCAGTACTTC. J is TRBJ2-7 and V is TRBV20-1; 14 nucleotides line up with TRBD2. Per germline, CDR1 DFQATT and CDR2 SNEGSKA (reference sequence). CDR3 size: 14 residues. Germline trimming cut 4 bases from V and 7 bases from J; bases unmatched to any gene: 6.

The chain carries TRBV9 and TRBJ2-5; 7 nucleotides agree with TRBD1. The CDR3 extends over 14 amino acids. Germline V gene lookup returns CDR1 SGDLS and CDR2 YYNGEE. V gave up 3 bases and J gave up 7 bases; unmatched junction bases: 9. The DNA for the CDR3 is TGTGCCAGCAGCGACCCCTCACAGGGGTGGACCCAGTACTTC. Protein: CASSDPSQGWTQYF. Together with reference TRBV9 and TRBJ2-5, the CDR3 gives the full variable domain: DSGVTQTPKHLITATGQRVTLRCSPRSGDLSVYWYQQSLDQGLQFLIQYYNGEERAKGNILERFSAQQFPDLHSELNLSSLELGDSALYFCASSDPSQGWTQYFGPGTRLLVL.

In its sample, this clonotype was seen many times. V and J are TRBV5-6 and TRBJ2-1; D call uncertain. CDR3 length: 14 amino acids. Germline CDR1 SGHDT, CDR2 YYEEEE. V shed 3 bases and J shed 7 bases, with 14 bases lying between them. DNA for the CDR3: TGTGCCAGCAGCTCCTGGACGTTGGCTAATGAGCAGTTCTTC. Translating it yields CASSSWTLANEQFF.

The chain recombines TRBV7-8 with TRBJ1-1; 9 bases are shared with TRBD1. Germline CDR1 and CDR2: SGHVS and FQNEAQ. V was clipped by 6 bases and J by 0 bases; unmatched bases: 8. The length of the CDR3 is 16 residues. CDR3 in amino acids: CASRSPGQGMNTEAFF. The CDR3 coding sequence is TGTGCCAGCAGATCCCCCGGACAGGGGATGAACACTGAAGCTTTCTTT.